The source of this T cell receptor beta chain is a study of blood T cell repertoires in COVID-19. Study in general: The analysed material was cDNA or gDNA that came from T cells, B-cell-depleted T cells, or PBMCs.

Participants came from fewer than 25 US areas, aged roughly 18 to 95 years. V lost 6 bases and J lost 5; bases outside the gene matches: 7. The V gene's germline CDR1 is SNHLY and CDR2 FYNNEI. The CDR3 is made up of 15 amino acids. This clone was detected only once. How the authors handled the data: Amplification with reference gene primers provided the estimates of nucleated cell counts. Profiled with immunoSEQ multiplex PCR; TCRdb holds only in-frame clones, not every one. For V, J and clone size, that table is used; D and trimming come from the DNA. The table has 200,000 to 250,000 clones, around 80% seen once.

The sequencing input was PBMCs or T cells enriched from blood (not recorded which). This sequence originates from a man in his thirties or forties with acute COVID-19. This chain connects TRBV2 to TRBJ2-2, with 9 nucleotides matching TRBD1. The chain's CDR3 is CASRTTGGGTGELFF. CDR3 bases: TGTGCCAGCAGAACGACAGGGGGTGGGACCGGGGAGCTGTTTTTT.